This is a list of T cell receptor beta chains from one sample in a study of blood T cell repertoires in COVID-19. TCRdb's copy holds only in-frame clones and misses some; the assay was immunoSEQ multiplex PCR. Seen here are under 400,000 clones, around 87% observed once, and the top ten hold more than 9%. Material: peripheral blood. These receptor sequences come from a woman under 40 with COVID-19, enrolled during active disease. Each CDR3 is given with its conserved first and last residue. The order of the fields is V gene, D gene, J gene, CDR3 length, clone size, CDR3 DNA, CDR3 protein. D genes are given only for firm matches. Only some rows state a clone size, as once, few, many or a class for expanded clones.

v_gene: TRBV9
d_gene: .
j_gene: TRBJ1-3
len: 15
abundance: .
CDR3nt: TGTGCCAGCAGCGGGAGACAGAGCTCTGGAAACACCATATATTTT
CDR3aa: CASSGRQSSGNTIYF

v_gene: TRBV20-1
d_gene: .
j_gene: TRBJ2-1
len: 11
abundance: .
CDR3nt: TGCAGTGCTGAGCAAGTTTTCGAGCAGTTCTTC
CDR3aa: CSAEQVFEQFF

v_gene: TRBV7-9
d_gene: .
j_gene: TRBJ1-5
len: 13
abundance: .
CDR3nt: TGTGCCAGCAGCGCACTAAGCAATCAGCCCCAGCATTTT
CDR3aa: CASSALSNQPQHF

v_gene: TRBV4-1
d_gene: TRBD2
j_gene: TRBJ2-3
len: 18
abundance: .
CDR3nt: TGCGCCAGCAGCCAAGAGCGTAGCGGGAGGTGGAGCACAGATACGCAGTATTTT
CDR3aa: CASSQERSGRWSTDTQYF

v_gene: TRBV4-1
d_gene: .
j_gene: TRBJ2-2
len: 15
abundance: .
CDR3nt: TGCGCCAGCAGCCAAGGCCCAAGCGGAACCGGGGAGCTGTTTTTT
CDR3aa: CASSQGPSGTGELFF

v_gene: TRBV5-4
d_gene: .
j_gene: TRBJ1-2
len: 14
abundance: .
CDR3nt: TGTGCCAGCAGCTTCCAGGGGACTATAGGAGGCTACACCTTC
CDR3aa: CASSFQGTIGGYTF

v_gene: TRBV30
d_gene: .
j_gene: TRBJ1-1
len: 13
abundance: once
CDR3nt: TGTGCCTGGAAGGACACAGTCAACACTGAAGCTTTCTTT
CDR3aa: CAWKDTVNTEAFF

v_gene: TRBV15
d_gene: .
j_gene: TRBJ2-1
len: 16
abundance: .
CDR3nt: TGTGCCACCAGGGAGCCTTTGGGAGGTGTCGACAATGAGCAGTTCTTC
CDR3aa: CATREPLGGVDNEQFF

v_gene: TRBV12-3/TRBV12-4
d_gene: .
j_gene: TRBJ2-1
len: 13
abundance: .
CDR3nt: TGTGCCAGCAGTTTAGACTCCAACAATGAGCAGTTCTTC
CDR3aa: CASSLDSNNEQFF

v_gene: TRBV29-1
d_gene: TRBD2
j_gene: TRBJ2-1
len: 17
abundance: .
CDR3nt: TGCAGCGTTGATCCCATGGGACTAGCGGGAGGGGGAAACGAGCAGTTCTTC
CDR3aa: CSVDPMGLAGGGNEQFF

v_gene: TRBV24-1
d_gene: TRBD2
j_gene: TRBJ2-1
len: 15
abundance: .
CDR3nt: TGTGCCACCAGTGTTGGGCTAGCGGGAGGTAACGAGCAGTTCTTC
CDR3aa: CATSVGLAGGNEQFF

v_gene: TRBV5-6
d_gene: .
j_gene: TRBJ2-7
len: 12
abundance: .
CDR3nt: TGTGCCAGCAGCAATGGGAGGTACGAGCAGTACTTC
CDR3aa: CASSNGRYEQYF

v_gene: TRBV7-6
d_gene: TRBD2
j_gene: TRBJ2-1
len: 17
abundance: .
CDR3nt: TGTGCCAGCAGCTTAGAGTCTGGCGGGAGCTCTTTGAATGAGCAGTTCTTC
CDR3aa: CASSLESGGSSLNEQFF

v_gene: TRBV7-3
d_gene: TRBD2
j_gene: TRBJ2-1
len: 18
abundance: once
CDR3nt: TGTGCCAGCAGCTTAACGTCCAGTGGGCTAGCGGGTTACAATGAGCAGTTCTTC
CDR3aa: CASSLTSSGLAGYNEQFF

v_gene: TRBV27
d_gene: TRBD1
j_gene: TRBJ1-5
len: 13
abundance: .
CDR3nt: TGTGCCGTGGCGAGGGGGCTCAATCAGCCCCAGCATTTT
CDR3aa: CAVARGLNQPQHF

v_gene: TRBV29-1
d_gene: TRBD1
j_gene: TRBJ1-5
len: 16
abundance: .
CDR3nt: TGCAGCGCTTCCCTGGCGGGGACAGTTGGCAATCAGCCCCAGCATTTT
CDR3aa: CSASLAGTVGNQPQHF

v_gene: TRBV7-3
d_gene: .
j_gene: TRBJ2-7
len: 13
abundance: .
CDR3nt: TGTGCCAGCAGCTCAATAGCCGCCGACGAGCAGTACTTC
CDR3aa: CASSSIAADEQYF

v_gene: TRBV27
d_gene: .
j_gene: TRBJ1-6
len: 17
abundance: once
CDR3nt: TGTGCCAGTACCCCGAGGCTGCAGAGCTCCTATAATTCACCCCTCCACTTT
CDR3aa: CASTPRLQSSYNSPLHF

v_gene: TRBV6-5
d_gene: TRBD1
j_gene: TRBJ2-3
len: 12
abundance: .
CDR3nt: TGTGCCACCGGGACAGGGAGGAACACGCAGTATTTT
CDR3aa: CATGTGRNTQYF

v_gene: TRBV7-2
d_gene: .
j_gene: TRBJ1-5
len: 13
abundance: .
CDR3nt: TGTGCCAGCAGCTCGATAGGCGGTCAGCCCCAGCATTTT
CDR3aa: CASSSIGGQPQHF

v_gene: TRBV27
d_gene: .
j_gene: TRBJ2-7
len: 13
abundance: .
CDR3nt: TGTGCCAGCAGTCTCACCTATGTATACGAGCAGTACTTC
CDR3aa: CASSLTYVYEQYF

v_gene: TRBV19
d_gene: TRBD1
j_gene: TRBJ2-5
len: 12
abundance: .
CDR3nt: TGTGCCAGCACAGGGGGGCGTGGGACCCAGTACTTC
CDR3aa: CASTGGRGTQYF

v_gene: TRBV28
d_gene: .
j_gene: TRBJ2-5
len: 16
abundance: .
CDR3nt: TGTGCCAGCACCAAGGGAGAGGCCCGGACCAAAGAGACCCAGTACTTC
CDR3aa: CASTKGEARTKETQYF